This T cell receptor (beta chain) was profiled in a study of T cells in Graves' hyperthyroidism and ophthalmopathy. Study findings and constraints: Most expanded thyroid clonotypes above 0.001 recurred in blood. Onset of ophthalmopathy came a median 6.5 months after the model predicted it.

Many counts were recorded for this clonotype. No antigen is known for it. Per germline, CDR1 MNHEY and CDR2 SMNVEV (reference sequence). Trimming removed 6 bases at V and 5 bases at J, with 10 bases between. The CDR3 loop spans 12 amino acids. Amplification of TCR beta CDR3 regions used RNA as the template. The TCR CDR3 first-round RT-PCR relied on the HTBI primer set. TCRdb itself ran the multiplex PCR reads through MiXCR, one entry per CDR3 protein. The top ten hold roughly 17% of the sample, which has 400,000 to 500,000 distinct CDR3 sequences, about 15% seen once. Patients were aged 18 to 65, had disease duration under 2 months, and had newly diagnosed hyperthyroidism. Exclusion criteria comprised uncontrolled infection, other autoimmune disease, pregnancy or lactation.

This clonotype originated in a woman aged 18-29 years with Graves' hyperthyroidism. The sample comprised blood. The chain combines TRBV27 with TRBJ1-1; the D gene is possibly TRBD1 (6 bases). The CDR3 reads CASRGGGTEAFF. CDR3 DNA sequence: TGTGCCAGCAGAGGGGGGGGGACTGAAGCTTTCTTT.